The rows below give T cell receptor beta chains drawn from one sample of a study of T cell repertoires in cytomegalovirus infection. The antigens for these receptors are not known. TCRdb passed the reads through MiXCR, listing each CDR3 protein once. The sample records hundreds of thousands of distinct CDR3 sequences, almost 30% being singletons. The sequencing here drew on cultured PBMCs, taken from culture after CMV antigen stimulation. These receptors came from a human donor in good health (CMV status not recorded). Some clones in this sample may be carry-over from other donors' samples. The CDR3 runs from the conserved cysteine through the conserved F or W. A D gene is named only where the DNA matches it firmly. Some rows mark clone size as missing; the rest say once, few, many or name a class of expanded clone.

V gene	clone size	J gene	D gene	CDR3 DNA	CDR3 protein
TRBV12-5	few	TRBJ2-5	TRBD1	TGTGCTAGTGGGCCCGGGACAGCCCAAGAGACCCAGTACTTC	CASGPGTAQETQYF
TRBV6-5	few	TRBJ2-3	TRBD1	TGTGCCAGCAGTTTTCCCGGGACAGGGTTCACAGATACGCAGTATTTT	CASSFPGTGFTDTQYF
TRBV6-5	-	TRBJ1-1	-	TGTGCCAGCAGTTACTCGTACTCCCCCACCGGGACCTCGAACACTGAAGCTTTCTTT	CASSYSYSPTGTSNTEAFF
TRBV4-1	-	TRBJ2-3	-	TGCACCAGCAGCCAAGATACCTCTAGCACAGATACGCAGTATTTT	CTSSQDTSSTDTQYF
TRBV5-1	few	TRBJ2-2	-	TGCGCCAGCAGCGCCACAGCGGGCGCGACCGGGGAGCTGTTTTTT	CASSATAGATGELFF
TRBV7-2	-	TRBJ2-3	-	TGTGCCAGCAGCTTAGGGATGGCAGATACGCAGTATTTT	CASSLGMADTQYF
TRBV24-1	few	TRBJ2-3	TRBD2	TGTGCCACCAGTGATGGGACTAGCGGGTGGCAGTATTTT	CATSDGTSGWQYF
TRBV6-6	-	TRBJ1-2	-	TGTGCCAGCAGTTACCTCGCAGGGACCTATGGCTACACCTTC	CASSYLAGTYGYTF
TRBV6-5	-	TRBJ1-2	-	TGTGCCAGCAGTTCGCGGACGGTGAACTATGGCTACACCTTC	CASSSRTVNYGYTF
TRBV10-3	-	TRBJ1-1	-	TGTGCCACCCAGGGGATGAACACTGAAGCTTTCTTT	CATQGMNTEAFF
TRBV19	few	TRBJ2-2	-	TGTGCCAGTAGTGGGGTAGGGTTGCACACCGGGGAGCTGTTTTTT	CASSGVGLHTGELFF
TRBV29-1	-	TRBJ2-5	-	TGCAGCGTACGGACAGCCCAAGAGACCCAGTACTTC	CSVRTAQETQYF
TRBV10-3	-	TRBJ2-6	-	TGTGCCATCAGTGGGGCAGCTGGGGCCAACGTCCTGACTTTC	CAISGAAGANVLTF
TRBV7-2	many	TRBJ2-5	-	TGTGCCAGCAGCTTAGGGGTTGGAGACCAAGAGACCCAGTACTTC	CASSLGVGDQETQYF
TRBV24-1	-	TRBJ2-1	TRBD2	TGTGCCACCAGTGAGCCCGGGACTAGCGGGAGCGGTGAGCAGTTCTTC	CATSEPGTSGSGEQFF
TRBV2	-	TRBJ1-5	-	TGTGCCAGCAGTGAACGGGGGGATTGGGTCCAGCCCCAGCATTTT	CASSERGDWVQPQHF
TRBV19	few	TRBJ1-5	-	TGTGCCAGTAGTACATCGGGAACCTATAGCAATCAGCCCCAGCATTTT	CASSTSGTYSNQPQHF
TRBV7-2	few	TRBJ2-7	-	TGTGCCAGCAGCTTCGGGACGGGAGCTAGCGAGCAGTACTTC	CASSFGTGASEQYF
TRBV11-3	few	TRBJ2-6	-	TGTGCCAGCAGCCCCCGGGGGGCCAACGTCCTGACTTTC	CASSPRGANVLTF
TRBV6-1	many	TRBJ2-7	-	TGTGCCAGCAGTTCCCGGGACACCTACGAGCAGTACTTC	CASSSRDTYEQYF
TRBV19	-	TRBJ1-5	TRBD1	TGTGCCAGTAGTATCCTGACAGGGAGTCGGAATCAGCCCCAGCATTTT	CASSILTGSRNQPQHF
TRBV7-3	few	TRBJ2-7	-	TGTGCCAGCAGCTTAGGCGGAGTCTCCTCCGAGCAGTACTTC	CASSLGGVSSEQYF
TRBV7-9	-	TRBJ1-6	TRBD1	TGTGCCAGCAGCCCTCGACAGGGCGAAGATTCACCCCTCCACTTT	CASSPRQGEDSPLHF
TRBV2	-	TRBJ1-1	TRBD1	TGTGCCAGCAGTGACGAAGGGGGCAGTCCGGCTTTCTTT	CASSDEGGSPAFF
TRBV6-1	many	TRBJ1-5	-	TGTGCCGCGGACCGGGGGATCAATCAGCCCCAGCATTTT	CAADRGINQPQHF
TRBV29-1	-	TRBJ2-3	-	TGCAGCGTTGAAGAGCGGAGGACAGATACGCAGTATTTT	CSVEERRTDTQYF
TRBV3-1	-	TRBJ2-1	TRBD2	TGTGCCAGCACCCTTAGCGGGAGTAAAGTGAGAAATGAGCAGTTCTTC	CASTLSGSKVRNEQFF
TRBV2	-	TRBJ2-7	-	TGTGCCAGCTACTCTCAGTCGGACAAGTTGACCTACGAGCAGTACTTC	CASYSQSDKLTYEQYF
TRBV19	-	TRBJ1-1	-	TGTGCCAGTATACCGACGATAAGGGGCACTGAAGCTTTCTTT	CASIPTIRGTEAFF
TRBV11-2	few	TRBJ2-1	TRBD2	TGTGCCAGCAGCTTAGGCAGGACTAGCAATGAGCAGTTCTTC	CASSLGRTSNEQFF
TRBV7-2	few	TRBJ1-2	TRBD1	TGTGCCAGCAGCTTCCAGGGGGCTGACGGCTACACCTTC	CASSFQGADGYTF
TRBV6-6	-	TRBJ1-5	-	TGTGCCAGCAGTTACTATACACGGAGCTACAATCAGCCCCAGCATTTT	CASSYYTRSYNQPQHF
TRBV24-1	-	TRBJ2-1	TRBD1	TGTGCCACCAGTGGGACAGGGGCCTACAATGAGCAGTTCTTC	CATSGTGAYNEQFF
TRBV19	few	TRBJ1-5	-	TGTGCCAGTAGTATGGCAGGCCAGGGCAATCAGCCCCAGCATTTT	CASSMAGQGNQPQHF